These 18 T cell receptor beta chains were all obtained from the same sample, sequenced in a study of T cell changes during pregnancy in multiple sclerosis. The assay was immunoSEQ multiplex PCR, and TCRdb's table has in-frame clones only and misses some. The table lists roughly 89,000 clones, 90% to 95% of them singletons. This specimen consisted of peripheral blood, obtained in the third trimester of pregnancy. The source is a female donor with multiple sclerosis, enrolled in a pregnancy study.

The CDR3 here is CASSVDPPSSQYF. CDR3 sequence (DNA): TGTGCCAGCAGCGTCGACCCCCCAAGTAGCCAGTATTTT. The chain carries TRBV9 and TRBJ2-3, with D unresolved. CDR3 length equals 13 residues. In germline, CDR1 is SGDLS, CDR2 YYNGEE. Deletions cut 2 bases from V and 12 bases from J, with 16 bases between. Combining the CDR3 with reference TRBV9 and TRBJ2-3 gives the whole variable domain DSGVTQTPKHLITATGQRVTLRCSPRSGDLSVYWYQQSLDQGLQFLIQYYNGEERAKGNILERFSAQQFPDLHSELNLSSLELGDSALYFCASSVDPPSSQYFGPGTRLTVL.

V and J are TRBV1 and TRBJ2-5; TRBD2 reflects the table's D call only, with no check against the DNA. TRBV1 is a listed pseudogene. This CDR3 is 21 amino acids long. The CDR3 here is CTSSQESRIAGQQPNQETQYF. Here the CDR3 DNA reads TGCACCAGCAGCCAAGAGAGTAGGATAGCGGGACAGCAACCAAACCAAGAGACCCAGTACTTC.

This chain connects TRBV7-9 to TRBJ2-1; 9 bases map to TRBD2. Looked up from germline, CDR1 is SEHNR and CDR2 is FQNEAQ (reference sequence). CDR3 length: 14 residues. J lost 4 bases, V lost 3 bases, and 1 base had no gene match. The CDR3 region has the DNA TGTGCCAGCAGCTTTGCGGGAGGGTACAATGAGCAGTTCTTC. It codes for CASSFAGGYNEQFF.

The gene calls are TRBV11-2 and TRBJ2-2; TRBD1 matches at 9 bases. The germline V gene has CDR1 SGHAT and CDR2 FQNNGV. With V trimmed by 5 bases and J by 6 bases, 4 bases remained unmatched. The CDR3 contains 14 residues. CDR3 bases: TGTGCCAGCAGCCGTACAGGGGGCTCCGGGGAGCTGTTTTTT. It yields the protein CASSRTGGSGELFF. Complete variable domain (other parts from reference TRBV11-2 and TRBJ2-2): EAGVAQSPRYKIIEKRQSVAFWCNPISGHATLYWYQQILGQGPKLLIQFQNNGVVDDSQLPKDRFSAERLKGVDSTLKIQPAKLEDSAVYLCASSRTGGSGELFFGEGSRLTVL.

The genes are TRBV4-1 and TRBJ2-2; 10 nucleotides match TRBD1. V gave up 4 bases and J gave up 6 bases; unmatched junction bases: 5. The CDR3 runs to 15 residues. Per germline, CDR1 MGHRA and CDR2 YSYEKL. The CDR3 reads CASSRDRGFAGELFF. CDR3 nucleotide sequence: TGCGCCAGCAGCCGGGACAGGGGTTTCGCCGGGGAGCTGTTTTTT.

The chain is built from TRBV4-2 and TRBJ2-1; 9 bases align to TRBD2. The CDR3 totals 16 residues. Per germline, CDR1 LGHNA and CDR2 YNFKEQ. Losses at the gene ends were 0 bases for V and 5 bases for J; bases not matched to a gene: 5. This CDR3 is CASSQEGAGGHNEQFF. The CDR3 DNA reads TGTGCCAGCAGCCAAGAAGGGGCGGGAGGGCACAATGAGCAGTTCTTC.

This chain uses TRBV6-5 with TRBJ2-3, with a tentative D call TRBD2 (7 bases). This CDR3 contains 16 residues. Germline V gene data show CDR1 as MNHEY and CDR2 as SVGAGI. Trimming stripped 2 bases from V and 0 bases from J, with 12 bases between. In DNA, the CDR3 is TGTGCCAGCAGTTACGGGGGGGGCCCTAGCACAGATACGCAGTATTTT. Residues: CASSYGGGPSTDTQYF.

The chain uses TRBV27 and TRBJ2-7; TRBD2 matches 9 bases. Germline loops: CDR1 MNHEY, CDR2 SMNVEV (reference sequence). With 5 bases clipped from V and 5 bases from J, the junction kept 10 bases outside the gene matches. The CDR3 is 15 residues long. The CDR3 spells CASSPLAGGFNEQYF. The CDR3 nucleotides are TGTGCCAGCAGTCCACTGGCGGGAGGGTTTAACGAGCAGTACTTC.

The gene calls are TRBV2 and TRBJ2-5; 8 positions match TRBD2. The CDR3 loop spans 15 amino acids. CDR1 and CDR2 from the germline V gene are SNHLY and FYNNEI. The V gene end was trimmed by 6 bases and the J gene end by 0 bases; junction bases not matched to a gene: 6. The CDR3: CASRPLAGYQETQYF. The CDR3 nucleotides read TGTGCCAGCAGGCCTTTAGCGGGGTACCAAGAGACCCAGTACTTC.

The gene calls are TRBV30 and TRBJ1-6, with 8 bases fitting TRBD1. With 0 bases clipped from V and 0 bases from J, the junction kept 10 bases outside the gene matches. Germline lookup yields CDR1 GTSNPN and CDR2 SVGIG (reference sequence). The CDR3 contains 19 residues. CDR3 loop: CAWSVRTGSRSSYNSPLHF. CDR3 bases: TGTGCCTGGAGTGTCCGGACAGGGAGCAGGAGCTCCTATAATTCACCCCTCCACTTT.

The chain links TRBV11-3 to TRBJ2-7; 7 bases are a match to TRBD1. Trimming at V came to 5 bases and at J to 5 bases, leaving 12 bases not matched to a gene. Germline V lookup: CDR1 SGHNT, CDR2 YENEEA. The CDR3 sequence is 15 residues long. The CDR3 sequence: CASSPTRQGIDEQYF. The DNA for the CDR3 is TGTGCCAGCAGCCCGACGAGACAGGGCATTGACGAGCAGTACTTC.

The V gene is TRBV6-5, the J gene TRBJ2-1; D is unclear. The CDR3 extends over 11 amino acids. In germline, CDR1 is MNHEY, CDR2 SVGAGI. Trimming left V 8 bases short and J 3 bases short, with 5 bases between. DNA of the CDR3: TGTGCCAGCCGCGGCTACAATGAGCAGTTCTTC. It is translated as CASRGYNEQFF.

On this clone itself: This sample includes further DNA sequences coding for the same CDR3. The CDR3, as DNA: TGTGCCAGCAGCCCGAGCACAGATACGCAGTATTTT. This gives the protein CASSPSTDTQYF. The chain links TRBV7-2 to TRBJ2-3; D call uncertain. Trimming pared 5 bases from V and 0 bases from J, leaving 3 bases between. Germline V gene data show CDR1 as SGHTA and CDR2 as FQGNSA. The CDR3 covers 12 residues.

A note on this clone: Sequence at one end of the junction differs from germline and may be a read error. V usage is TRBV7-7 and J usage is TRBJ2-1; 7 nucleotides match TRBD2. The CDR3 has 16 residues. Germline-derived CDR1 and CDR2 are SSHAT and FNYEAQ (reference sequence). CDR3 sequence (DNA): TGTGCTAGCAGCTTAGAGGCGGGAGCCCCCTACAATGAGCAGTTCTTC. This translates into CASSLEAGAPYNEQFF.

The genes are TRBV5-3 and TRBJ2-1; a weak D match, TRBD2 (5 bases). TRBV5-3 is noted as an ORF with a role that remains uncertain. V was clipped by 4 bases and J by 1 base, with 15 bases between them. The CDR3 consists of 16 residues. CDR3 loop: CARSPKLEISYNEQFF. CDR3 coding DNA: TGTGCCAGAAGCCCGAAACTAGAAATTTCCTACAATGAGCAGTTCTTC.

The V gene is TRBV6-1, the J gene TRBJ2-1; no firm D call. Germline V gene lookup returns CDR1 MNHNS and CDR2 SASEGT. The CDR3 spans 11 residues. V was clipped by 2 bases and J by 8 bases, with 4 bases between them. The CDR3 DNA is TGTGCCAGCAGTGAAACTTATGAGCAGTTCTTC. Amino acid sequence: CASSETYEQFF.

The CDR3 nucleotides are TGTGCCAGCAGCTTGTTTGCCGGTTTCGGCAATGAGCAGTTCTTC. It encodes CASSLFAGFGNEQFF. The chain uses TRBV5-6 and TRBJ2-1; no reliable D call. V lost 1 base, J lost 6 bases, and 14 bases lay in between. Per germline, CDR1 SGHDT and CDR2 YYEEEE. The CDR3 consists of 15 residues.

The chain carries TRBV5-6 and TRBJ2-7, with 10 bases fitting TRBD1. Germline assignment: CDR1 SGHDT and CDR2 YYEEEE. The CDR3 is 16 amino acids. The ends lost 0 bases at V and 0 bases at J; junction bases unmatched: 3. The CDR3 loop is CASSLAGQGLSYEQYF. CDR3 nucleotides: TGTGCCAGCAGCTTGGCGGGACAGGGGCTCTCCTACGAGCAGTACTTC.